This T cell receptor (beta chain) was identified during a study of blood T cell repertoires in COVID-19. About the research overall: Sample material is recorded as cDNA or gDNA derived from T cells, B-cell-depleted T cells, or PBMCs.

This CDR3 spans 17 amino acids. The V gene's germline CDR1 is KGHSH and CDR2 LQKENI. The J segment lost 4 bases and the V segment lost 5 bases, leaving 14 bases of the junction unmatched. In the study's own analysis: For nucleated cells, counts were estimated from reference gene primer amplification. The method was immunoSEQ multiplex PCR; TCRdb's version includes in-frame clones alone and lacks a portion of them. V, J and clone size are taken as reported in that table, and D and trimming were inferred from the DNA itself. Here the sample spans approximately 230,000 clones, 70% to 85% being singletons.

This TCR was recovered from a man older than 75 with acute or convalescent COVID-19. The sample was peripheral blood. This chain connects TRBV18 to TRBJ2-1; 7 bases fit TRBD1. The CDR3 nucleotides read TGTGCCAGCTCATCAGGGGGTGCGAGGAAGTCTTACAATGAGCAGTTCTTC. Translating it yields CASSSGGARKSYNEQFF.